Listed below are T cell receptor beta chains from one sample, sequenced in a study of shared clonotypes between healthy human individuals. Repertoires were generated with immunoSEQ multiplex PCR, while TCRdb's copy carries only in-frame clones and drops some. The table shows roughly 500,000 clones, with around 95% occurring only once. Input material: naive CD4+ T cells sorted from blood. The source of these receptors is a woman between 25 and 40 years old in good health. The CDR3 runs from the conserved cysteine through the conserved F or W. The order of the fields is V gene, CDR3 protein.

V: TRBV4-1; CDR3: CASSQGTSSLLSTGELFF
V: TRBV4-1; CDR3: CASSRDLLAKNIQYF
V: TRBV28; CDR3: CASSEGLAGVNEQFF
V: TRBV25-1; CDR3: CASSAGTGESNEQFF
V: TRBV7-7; CDR3: CASENLNTGELFF
V: TRBV2; CDR3: CASSDQSETQYF
V: TRBV27; CDR3: CASTGRIGDTQYF
V: TRBV7-9; CDR3: CASSLVRVDTIYF
V: TRBV7-9; CDR3: CASSLTTSGSYEQFF
V: TRBV15; CDR3: CATSKFAGVYEQYF
V: TRBV5-1; CDR3: CASSSAGDTQYF
V: TRBV5-6; CDR3: CASSLEAGINQPQHF
V: TRBV9; CDR3: CASSVQHSQETQYF
V: TRBV18; CDR3: CASSPPILAGIEQYF
V: TRBV6-5; CDR3: CASSYSGTLNEQYF
V: TRBV7-8; CDR3: CASSLSRQFSYEQYF
V: TRBV29-1; CDR3: CSVVRDRRAGAAFF
V: TRBV5-1; CDR3: CASSDHYEQYF
V: TRBV11-3; CDR3: CASSQGLAGFSEQYF
V: TRBV13; CDR3: CASSLTSGSGYRVNEQFF
V: TRBV7-3; CDR3: CASSSMYTRGAGVPDTQYF
V: TRBV11-2; CDR3: CASSRTGGASEQYF
V: TRBV6-6; CDR3: CASRPGQNNYGYTF
V: TRBV29-1; CDR3: CSVAAGGINEQFF
V: TRBV19; CDR3: CASSPSPPGEQYF
V: TRBV6-1; CDR3: CASSEGYAGTGGEKLFF
V: TRBV19; CDR3: CASRVYGQGSYEQYF
V: TRBV5-1; CDR3: CASRRDRDWEQYF
V: TRBV4-2; CDR3: CASSQVPIGGSSDVLLYEQYF